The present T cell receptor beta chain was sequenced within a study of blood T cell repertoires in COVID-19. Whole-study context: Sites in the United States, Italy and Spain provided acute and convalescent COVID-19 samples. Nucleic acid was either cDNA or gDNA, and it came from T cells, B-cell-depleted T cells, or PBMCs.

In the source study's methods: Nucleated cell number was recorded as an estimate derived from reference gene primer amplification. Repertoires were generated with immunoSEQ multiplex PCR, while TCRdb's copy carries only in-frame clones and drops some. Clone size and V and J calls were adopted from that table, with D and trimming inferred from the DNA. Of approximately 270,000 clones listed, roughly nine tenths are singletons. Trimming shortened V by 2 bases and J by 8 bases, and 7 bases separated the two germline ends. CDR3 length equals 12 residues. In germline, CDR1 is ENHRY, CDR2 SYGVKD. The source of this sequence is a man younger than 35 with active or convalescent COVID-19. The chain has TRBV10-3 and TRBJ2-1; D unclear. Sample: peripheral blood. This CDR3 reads CAISEPPHEQFF. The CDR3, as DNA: TGTGCCATCAGTGAGCCTCCCCATGAGCAGTTCTTC.